The present T cell receptor (beta chain) was sequenced within a study of CD4 T cells in relation to SARS-CoV-2 and coronaviruses. CD4+ T cells from unexposed donors were obtained before the COVID-19 pandemic (2011-2018). V lost 0 bases to trimming and J lost 5 bases, with 5 bases between them. Germline CDR1 reads GTSNPN; CDR2 reads SVGIG (reference sequence). The CDR3 totals 12 residues. Profiling relied on immunoSEQ multiplex PCR, and the TCRdb table lists in-frame clones only, not all of them. Of 60,000 to 85,000 clones listed, just over 90% are singletons. V usage is TRBV30 and J usage is TRBJ1-5; D unresolved. Sequences were obtained from naive CD4+ T cells from PBMCs. The subset here: naive CD4+ T cells isolated by negative enrichment. The TCR originated in a human donor in good health. The CDR3: CAWSVNYQPQHF. The CDR3 bases are TGTGCCTGGAGTGTTAACTATCAGCCCCAGCATTTT.